This TCR beta chain was profiled in a study of blood T cell repertoires in COVID-19. Study information: The samples span acute and convalescent COVID-19 from the United States, Italy and Spain. The analysed material was cDNA or gDNA that came from T cells, B-cell-depleted T cells, or PBMCs.

In the original workflow: The authors estimated nucleated cell counts from reference gene primer amplification. Some clones are missing from TCRdb's copy, which holds only in-frame ones; the method was immunoSEQ multiplex PCR. Clonal size and the V and J genes are those of that table, whereas D and trimming came from the DNA. Of about 260,000 clones in the sample, under 95% are singletons; the top ten hold about 3%. Shortly before study entry, within 2 weeks, exposed participants had met a COVID-19 case. V shed 4 bases and J 5 bases; nucleotides not matched to a gene: 7. Germline values: CDR1 SGHDN, CDR2 FVKESK. CDR3 length equals 14 residues.

The sample comprised PBMCs or T cells enriched from blood (not recorded which). The origin of this receptor is a middle-aged man who had been exposed to COVID-19. The V and J genes are TRBV14 and TRBJ2-7, with 8 nucleotides matching TRBD1. The CDR3 DNA reads TGTGCCAGCAGCCCCTTTAGGACAGGGAACGAGCAGTACTTC. This sequence encodes CASSPFRTGNEQYF.